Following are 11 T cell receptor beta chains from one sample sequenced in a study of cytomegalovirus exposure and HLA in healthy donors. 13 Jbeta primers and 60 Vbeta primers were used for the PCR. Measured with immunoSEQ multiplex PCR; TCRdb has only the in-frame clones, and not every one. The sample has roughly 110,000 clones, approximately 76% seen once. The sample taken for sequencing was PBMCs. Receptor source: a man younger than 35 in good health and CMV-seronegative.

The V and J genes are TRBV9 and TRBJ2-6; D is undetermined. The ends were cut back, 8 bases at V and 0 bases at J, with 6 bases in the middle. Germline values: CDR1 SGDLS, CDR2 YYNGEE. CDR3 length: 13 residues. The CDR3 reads CASSSSGANVLTF. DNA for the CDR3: TGTGCCAGTTCGAGCTCTGGGGCCAACGTCCTGACTTTC.

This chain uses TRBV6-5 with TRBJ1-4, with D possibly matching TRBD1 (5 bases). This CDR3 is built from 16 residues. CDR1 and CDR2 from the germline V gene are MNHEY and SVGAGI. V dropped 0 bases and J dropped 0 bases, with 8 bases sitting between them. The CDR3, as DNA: TGTGCCAGCAGTTACTCGGGCAGGGCAACTAATGAAAAACTGTTTTTT. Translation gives CASSYSGRATNEKLFF.

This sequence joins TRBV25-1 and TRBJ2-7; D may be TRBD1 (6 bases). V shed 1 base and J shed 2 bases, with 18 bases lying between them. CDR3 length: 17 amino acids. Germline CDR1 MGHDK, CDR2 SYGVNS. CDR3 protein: CASSESNTGPLTYEQYF. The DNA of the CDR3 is TGTGCCAGCAGTGAATCGAACACAGGGCCCCTTACCTACGAGCAGTACTTC.

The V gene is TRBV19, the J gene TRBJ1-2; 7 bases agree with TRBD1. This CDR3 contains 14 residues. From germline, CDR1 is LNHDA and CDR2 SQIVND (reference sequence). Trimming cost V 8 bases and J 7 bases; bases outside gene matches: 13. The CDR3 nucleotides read TGTGCCAGTGCCACCCTGACAGGGTCGGGTGGCTACACCTTC. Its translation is CASATLTGSGGYTF.

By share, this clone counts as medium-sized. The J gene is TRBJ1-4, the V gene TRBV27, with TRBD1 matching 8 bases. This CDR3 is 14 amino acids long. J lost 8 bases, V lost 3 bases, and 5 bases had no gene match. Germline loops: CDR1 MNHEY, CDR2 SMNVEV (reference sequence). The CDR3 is CASSFSGTGEKLFF. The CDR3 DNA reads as TGTGCCAGCAGTTTCTCCGGGACAGGAGAAAAACTGTTTTTT.

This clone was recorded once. In nucleotides, the CDR3 is TGTGCCAGTAGTATACAAAAGAACACTGAAGCTTTCTTT. Translation: CASSIQKNTEAFF. The rearrangement joins TRBV19 to TRBJ1-1; D remains unclear. The germline V gene encodes CDR1 LNHDA and CDR2 SQIVND (reference sequence). V shed 2 bases and J shed 1 base, with 5 bases lying between them. The CDR3 runs 13 residues.

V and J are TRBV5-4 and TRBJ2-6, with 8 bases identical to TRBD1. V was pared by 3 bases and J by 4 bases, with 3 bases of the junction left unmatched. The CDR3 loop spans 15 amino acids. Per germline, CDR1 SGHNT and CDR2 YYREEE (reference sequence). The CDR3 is CASSSTGVGANVLTF. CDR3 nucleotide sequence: TGTGCCAGCAGCTCGACAGGGGTCGGGGCCAACGTCCTGACTTTC.

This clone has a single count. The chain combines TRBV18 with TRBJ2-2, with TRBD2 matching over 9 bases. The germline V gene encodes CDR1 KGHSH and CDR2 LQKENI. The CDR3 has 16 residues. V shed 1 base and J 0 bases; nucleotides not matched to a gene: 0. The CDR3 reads CASSPLAGANTGELFF. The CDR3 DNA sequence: TGTGCCAGCTCACCACTAGCGGGGGCGAACACCGGGGAGCTGTTTTTT.

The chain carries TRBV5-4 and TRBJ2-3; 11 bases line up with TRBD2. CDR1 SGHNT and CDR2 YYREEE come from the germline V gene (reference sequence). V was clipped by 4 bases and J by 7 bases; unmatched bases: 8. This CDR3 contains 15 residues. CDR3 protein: CASSRATSGAHTQYF. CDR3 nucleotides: TGTGCCAGCAGCCGGGCGACTAGCGGGGCCCATACGCAGTATTTT.

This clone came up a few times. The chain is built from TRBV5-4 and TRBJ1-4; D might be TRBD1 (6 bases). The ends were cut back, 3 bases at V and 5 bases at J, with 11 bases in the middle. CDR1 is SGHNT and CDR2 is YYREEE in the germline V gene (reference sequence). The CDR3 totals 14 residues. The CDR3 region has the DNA TGTGCCAGCAGCTCGGGGGGCAGAAATGAAAAACTGTTTTTT. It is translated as CASSSGGRNEKLFF.

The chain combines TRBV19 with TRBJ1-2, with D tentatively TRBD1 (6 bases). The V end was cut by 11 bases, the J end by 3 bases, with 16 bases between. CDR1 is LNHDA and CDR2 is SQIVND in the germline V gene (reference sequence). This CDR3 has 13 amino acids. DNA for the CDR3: TGTGCCGGCCCGAGGGGGAGACACTATGGCTACACCTTC. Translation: CAGPRGRHYGYTF.